This T cell receptor (beta chain) was captured in a study of T cells in Graves' hyperthyroidism and ophthalmopathy. At the level of the study: Upon initial diagnosis and before any treatment, peripheral blood was collected.

Study findings and constraints: Peripheral blood also featured most of the thyroid clonotypes expanded above 0.001.

This CDR3 is 15 amino acids long. CDR1 and CDR2 from the germline V gene are SNHLY and FYNNEI. V shed 3 bases and J shed 8 bases, with 19 bases lying between them. This clonotype was seen ten or more times. Its target is not known. There were TCR beta CDR3 regions amplified from RNA transcripts. A set of HTBI primers served as the primers for a first-round RT-PCR of the TCR CDR3. MiXCR, applied by TCRdb to the multiplex PCR reads, yields one record per CDR3 protein. The sample includes 500,000 to 600,000 distinct CDR3 sequences, over 15% of them seen just once. The TCR was taken from a woman aged 18-29 years with Graves' hyperthyroidism. This sequence joins TRBV2 and TRBJ1-2; D possibly corresponds to TRBD1 (5 bases). Sequences were obtained from blood. CDR3 in DNA: TGTGCCAGCAGTGAGTCATACGGCAGGGTAGACGGCTACACCTTC. This translates into CASSESYGRVDGYTF.